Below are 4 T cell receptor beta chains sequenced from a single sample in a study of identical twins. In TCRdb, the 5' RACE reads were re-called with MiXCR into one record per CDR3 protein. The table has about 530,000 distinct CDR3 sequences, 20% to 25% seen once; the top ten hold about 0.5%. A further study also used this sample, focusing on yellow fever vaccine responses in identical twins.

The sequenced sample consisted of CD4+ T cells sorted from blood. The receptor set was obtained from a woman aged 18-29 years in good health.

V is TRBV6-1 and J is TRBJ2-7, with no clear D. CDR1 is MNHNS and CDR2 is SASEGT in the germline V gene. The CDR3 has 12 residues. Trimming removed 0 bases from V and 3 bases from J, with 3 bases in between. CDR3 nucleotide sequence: TGTGCCAGCAGTGAAGCCTACTACGAGCAGTACGTC. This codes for CASSEAYYEQYV.

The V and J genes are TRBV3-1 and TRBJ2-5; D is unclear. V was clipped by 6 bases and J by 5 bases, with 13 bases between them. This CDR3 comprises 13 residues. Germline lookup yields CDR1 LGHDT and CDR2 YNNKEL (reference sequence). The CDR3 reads CASSTVRAETQYF. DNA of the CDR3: TGTGCCAGCAGTACCGTTAGGGCGGAGACCCAGTACTTC.

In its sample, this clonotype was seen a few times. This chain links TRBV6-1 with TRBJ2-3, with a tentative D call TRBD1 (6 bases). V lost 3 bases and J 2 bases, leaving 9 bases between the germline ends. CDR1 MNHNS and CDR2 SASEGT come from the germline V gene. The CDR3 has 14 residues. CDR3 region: CASSEQGFTDTQYF. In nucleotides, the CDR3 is TGTGCCAGCAGTGAGCAGGGGTTCACAGATACGCAGTATTTT.

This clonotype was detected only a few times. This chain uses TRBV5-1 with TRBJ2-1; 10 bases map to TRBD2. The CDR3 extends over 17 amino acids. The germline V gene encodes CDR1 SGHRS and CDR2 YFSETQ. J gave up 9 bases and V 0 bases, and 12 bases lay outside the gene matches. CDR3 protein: CASSLVPPASGGSEQFF. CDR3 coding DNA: TGCGCCAGCAGCTTGGTACCCCCCGCTAGCGGGGGTTCTGAGCAGTTCTTC.